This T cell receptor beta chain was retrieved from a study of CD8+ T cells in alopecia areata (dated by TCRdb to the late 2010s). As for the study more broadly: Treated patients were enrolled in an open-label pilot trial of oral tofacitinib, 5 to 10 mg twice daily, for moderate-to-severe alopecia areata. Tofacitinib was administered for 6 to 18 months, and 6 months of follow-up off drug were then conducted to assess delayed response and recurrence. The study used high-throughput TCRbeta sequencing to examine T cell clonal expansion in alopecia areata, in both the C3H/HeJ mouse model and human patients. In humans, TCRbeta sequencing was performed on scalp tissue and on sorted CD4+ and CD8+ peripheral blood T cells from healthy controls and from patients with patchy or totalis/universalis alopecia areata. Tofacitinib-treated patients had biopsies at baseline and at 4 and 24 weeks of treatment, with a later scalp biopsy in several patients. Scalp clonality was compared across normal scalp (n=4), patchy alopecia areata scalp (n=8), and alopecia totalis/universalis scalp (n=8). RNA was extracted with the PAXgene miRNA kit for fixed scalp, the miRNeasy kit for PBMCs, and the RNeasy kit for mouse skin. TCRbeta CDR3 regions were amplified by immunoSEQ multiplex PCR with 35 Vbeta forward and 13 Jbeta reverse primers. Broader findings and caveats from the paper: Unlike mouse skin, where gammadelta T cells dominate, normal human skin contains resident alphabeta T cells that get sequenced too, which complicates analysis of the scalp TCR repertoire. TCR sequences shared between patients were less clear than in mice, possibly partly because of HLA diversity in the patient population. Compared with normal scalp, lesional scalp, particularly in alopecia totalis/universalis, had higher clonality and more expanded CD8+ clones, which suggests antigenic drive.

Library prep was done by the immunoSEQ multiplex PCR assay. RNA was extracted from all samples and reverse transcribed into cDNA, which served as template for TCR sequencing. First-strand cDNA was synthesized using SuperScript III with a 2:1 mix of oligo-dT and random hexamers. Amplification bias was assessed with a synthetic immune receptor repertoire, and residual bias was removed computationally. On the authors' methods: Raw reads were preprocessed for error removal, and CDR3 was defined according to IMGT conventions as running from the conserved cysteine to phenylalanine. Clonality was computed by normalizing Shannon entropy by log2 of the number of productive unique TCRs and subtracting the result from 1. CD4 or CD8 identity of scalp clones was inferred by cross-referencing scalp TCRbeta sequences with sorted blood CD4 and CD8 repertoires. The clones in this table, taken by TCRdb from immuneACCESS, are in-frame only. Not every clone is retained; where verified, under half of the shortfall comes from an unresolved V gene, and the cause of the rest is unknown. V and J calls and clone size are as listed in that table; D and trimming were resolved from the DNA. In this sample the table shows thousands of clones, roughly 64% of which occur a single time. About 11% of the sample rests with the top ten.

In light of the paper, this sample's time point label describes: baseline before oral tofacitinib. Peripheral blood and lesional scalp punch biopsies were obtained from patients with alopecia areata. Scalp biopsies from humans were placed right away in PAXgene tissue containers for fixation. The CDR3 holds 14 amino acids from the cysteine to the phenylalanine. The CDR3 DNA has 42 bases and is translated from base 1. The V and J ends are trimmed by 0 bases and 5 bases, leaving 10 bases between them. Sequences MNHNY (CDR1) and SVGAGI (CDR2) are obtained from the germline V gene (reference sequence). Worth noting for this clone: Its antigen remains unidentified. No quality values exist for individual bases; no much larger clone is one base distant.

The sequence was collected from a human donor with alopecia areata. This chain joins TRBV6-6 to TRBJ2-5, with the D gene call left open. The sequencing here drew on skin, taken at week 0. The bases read TGTGCCAGCAGTTACTCCGGCGTCGGTGAGACCCAGTACTTC. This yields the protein CASSYSGVGETQYF.